This T cell receptor (beta chain) is drawn from a study of blood T cell repertoires in COVID-19. Overall study context: COVID-19 samples from acute and convalescent phases originated in the United States, Italy and Spain.

How the authors handled the data: It was from reference gene primer amplification that nucleated cell counts were estimated. The repertoire was sequenced with immunoSEQ multiplex PCR; TCRdb's copy has only in-frame clones and lacks some. V, J and clone size derive from that table, while D and trimming were established from the DNA sequence. The sample consists of some 120,000 clones, around four fifths of them appearing once. The CDR3 runs 15 residues. V lost 3 bases and J lost 4, with 15 bases in between. Germline V lookup: CDR1 MNHEY, CDR2 SMNVEV (reference sequence). This sequence originates from a human donor in a cohort sampled during active COVID-19. The sequencing sample was made of peripheral blood. The V and J genes are TRBV27 and TRBJ1-1; tentatively, D is TRBD1 (6 bases). CDR3 sequence (DNA): TGTGCCAGCAGTTTGAGCTGGGGGCGGAGCACTGAAGCTTTCTTT. It specifies CASSLSWGRSTEAFF.